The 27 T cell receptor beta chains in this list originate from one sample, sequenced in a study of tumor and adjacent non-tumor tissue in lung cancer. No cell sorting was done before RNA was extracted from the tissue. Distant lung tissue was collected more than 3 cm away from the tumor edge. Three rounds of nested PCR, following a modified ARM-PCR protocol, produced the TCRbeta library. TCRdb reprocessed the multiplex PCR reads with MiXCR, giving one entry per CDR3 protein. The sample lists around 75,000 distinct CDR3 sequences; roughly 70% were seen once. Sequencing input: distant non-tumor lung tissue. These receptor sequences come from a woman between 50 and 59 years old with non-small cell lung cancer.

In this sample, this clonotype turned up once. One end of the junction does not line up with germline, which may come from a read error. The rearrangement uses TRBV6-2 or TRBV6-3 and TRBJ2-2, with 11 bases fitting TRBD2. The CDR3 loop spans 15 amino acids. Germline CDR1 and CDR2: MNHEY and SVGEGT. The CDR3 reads CTSKQGLADTGELFF. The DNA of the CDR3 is TGTACCAGCAAACAGGGACTAGCGGACACCGGGGAGCTGTTTTTT.

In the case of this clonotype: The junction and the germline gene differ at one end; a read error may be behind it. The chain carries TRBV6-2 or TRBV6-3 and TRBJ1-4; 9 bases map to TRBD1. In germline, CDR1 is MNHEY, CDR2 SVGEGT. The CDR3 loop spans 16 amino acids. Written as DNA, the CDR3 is TGTACCAGCAGTTACTCGCCGGGACAGGGTGATGAAAAACTGTTTTTT. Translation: CTSSYSPGQGDEKLFF.

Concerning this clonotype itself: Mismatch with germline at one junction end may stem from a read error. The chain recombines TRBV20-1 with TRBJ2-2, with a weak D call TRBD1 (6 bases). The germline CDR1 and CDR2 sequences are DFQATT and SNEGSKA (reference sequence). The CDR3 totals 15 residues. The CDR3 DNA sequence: TGTAGTGCTAGATCATCGACAGGGAACACCGGGGAGCTGTTTTTT. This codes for CSARSSTGNTGELFF.

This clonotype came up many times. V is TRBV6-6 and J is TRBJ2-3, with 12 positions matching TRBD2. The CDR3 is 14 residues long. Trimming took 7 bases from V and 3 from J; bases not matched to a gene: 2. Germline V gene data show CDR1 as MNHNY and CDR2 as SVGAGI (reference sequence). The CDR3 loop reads CASILAGGTDTQYF. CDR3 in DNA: TGTGCCAGCATCCTAGCGGGAGGGACAGATACGCAGTATTTT.

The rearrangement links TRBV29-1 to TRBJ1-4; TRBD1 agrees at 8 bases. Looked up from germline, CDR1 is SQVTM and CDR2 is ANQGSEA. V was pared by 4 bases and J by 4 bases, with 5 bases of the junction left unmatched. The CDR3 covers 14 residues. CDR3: CSVGGQDSNEKLFF. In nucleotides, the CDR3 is TGCAGCGTTGGGGGACAGGATAGTAATGAAAAACTGTTTTTT.

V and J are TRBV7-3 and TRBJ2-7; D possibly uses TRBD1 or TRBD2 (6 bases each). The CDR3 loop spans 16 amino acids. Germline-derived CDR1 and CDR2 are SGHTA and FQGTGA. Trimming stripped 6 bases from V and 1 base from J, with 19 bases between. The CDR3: CASRQSTSRGSYEQYF. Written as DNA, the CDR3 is TGTGCCAGCAGACAAAGTACTAGCAGGGGATCCTACGAGCAGTACTTC.

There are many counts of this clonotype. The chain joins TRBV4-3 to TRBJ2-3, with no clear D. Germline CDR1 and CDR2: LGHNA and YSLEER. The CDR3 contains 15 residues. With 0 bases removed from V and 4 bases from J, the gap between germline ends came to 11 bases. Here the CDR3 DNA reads TGCGCCAGCAGCCAAGATGGCCTTGGGTCAGATACGCAGTATTTT. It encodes CASSQDGLGSDTQYF.

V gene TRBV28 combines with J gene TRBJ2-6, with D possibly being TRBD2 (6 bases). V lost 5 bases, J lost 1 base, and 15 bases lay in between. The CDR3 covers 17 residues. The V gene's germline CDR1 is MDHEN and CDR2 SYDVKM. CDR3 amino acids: CASSGGTRKSGANVLTF. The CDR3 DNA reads TGTGCCAGCAGTGGGGGGACGAGGAAATCTGGGGCCAACGTCCTGACTTTC.

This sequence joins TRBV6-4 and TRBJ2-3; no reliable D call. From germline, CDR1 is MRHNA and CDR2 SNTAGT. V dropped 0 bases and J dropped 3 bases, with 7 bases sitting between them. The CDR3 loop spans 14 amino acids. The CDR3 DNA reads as TGTGCCAGCAGTGACTCGGCGGATACAGATACGCAGTATTTT. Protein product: CASSDSADTDTQYF.

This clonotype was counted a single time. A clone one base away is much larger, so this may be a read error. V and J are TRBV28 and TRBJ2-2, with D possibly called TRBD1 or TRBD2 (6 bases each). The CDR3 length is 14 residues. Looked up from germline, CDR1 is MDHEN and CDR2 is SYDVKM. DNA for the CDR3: TGTGCCAGCAGCTTGGGGCCCGGGGGCGGGGAGCTGTTGTTT. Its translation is CASSLGPGGGELLF.

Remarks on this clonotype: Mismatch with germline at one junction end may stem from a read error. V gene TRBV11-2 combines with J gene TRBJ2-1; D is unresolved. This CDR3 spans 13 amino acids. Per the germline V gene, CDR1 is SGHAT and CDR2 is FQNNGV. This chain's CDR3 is CANSLNAGHEQFF. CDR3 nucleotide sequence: TGTGCCAACAGCCTAAATGCAGGACATGAGCAGTTCTTC. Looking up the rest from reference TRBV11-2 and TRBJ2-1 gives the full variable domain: EAGVAQSPRYKIIEKRQSVAFWCNPISGHATLYWYQQILGQGPKLLIQFQNNGVVDDSQLPKDRFSAERLKGVDSTLKIQPAKLEDSAVYLCANSLNAGHEQFFGPGTRLTVL.

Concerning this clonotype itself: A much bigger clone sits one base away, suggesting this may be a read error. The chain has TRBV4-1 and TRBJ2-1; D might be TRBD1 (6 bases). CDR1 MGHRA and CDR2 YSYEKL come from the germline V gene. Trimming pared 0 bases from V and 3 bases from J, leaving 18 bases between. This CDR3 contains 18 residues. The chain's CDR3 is CASSQDQTGHGFYNEQFF. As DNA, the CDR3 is TGCGCCAGCAGCCAAGATCAGACAGGACACGGCTTCTACAATGAGCAGTTCTTC.

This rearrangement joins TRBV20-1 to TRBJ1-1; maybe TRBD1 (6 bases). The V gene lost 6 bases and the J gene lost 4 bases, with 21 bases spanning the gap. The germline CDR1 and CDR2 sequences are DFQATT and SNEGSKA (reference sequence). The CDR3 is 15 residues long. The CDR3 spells CSATIPGGRTTEAFF. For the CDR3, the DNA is TGCAGTGCCACAATTCCGGGGGGCCGGACCACTGAAGCTTTCTTT.

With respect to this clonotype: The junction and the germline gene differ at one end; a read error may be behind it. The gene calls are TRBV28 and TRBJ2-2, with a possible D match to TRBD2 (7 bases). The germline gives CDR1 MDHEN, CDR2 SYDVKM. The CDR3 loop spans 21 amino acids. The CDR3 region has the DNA TGTGCCAGCAGTTTTCGCGCTTGGGTAGCGGCTTTTAAGAGGGACACCGGGGGGCTGTATTTT. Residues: CASSFRAWVAAFKRDTGGLYF.

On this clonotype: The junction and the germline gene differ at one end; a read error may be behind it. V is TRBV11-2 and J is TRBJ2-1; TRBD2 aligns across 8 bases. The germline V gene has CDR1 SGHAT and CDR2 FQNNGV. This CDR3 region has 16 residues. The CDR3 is CASSRMIPAGDNGQFF. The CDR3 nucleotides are TGTGCCAGCAGTCGGATGATACCAGCGGGGGACAATGGGCAGTTCTTC.

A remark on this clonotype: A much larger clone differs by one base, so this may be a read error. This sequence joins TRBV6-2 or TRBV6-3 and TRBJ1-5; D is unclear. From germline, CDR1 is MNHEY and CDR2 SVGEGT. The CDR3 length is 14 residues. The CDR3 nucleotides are TGTGCCAGCAGTCCTATAGTGGGGAATCAGCTCCAGCATTTT. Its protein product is CASSPIVGNQLQHF.

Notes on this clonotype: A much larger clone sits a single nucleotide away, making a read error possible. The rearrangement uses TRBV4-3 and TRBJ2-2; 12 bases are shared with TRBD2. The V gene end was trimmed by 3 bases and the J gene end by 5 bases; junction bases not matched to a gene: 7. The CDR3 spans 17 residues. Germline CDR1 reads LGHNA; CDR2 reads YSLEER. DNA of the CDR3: TGCGCCAGCAGCCAGACTAGCGGGAGTGCTGGGACCGGGGAGCTGTTTTTT. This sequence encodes CASSQTSGSAGTGELFF.

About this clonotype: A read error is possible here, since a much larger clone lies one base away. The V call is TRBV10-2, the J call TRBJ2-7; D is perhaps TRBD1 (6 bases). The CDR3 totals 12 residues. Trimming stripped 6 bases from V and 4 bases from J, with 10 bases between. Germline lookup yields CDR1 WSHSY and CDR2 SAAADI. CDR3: CASRGDTYEQYF. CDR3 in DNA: TGCGCCAGCAGGGGGGACACGTACGAGCAGTACTTC.

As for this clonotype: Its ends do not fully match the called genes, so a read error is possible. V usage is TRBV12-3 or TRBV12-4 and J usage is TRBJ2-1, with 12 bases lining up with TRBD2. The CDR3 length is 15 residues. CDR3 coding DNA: TGTGCTAACAGTTTTTCTAGCGGGAGGGGGGATGAGCAGTCCTTC. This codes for CANSFSSGRGDEQSF.

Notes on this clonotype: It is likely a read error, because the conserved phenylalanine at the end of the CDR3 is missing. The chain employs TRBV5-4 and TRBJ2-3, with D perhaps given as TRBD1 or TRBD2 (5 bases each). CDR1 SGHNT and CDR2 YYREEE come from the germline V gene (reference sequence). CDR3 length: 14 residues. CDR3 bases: TGTACCAGCAGCTCTCAAGTGGGGGCAGATACGCAGTATTCT. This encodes CTSSSQVGADTQYS.

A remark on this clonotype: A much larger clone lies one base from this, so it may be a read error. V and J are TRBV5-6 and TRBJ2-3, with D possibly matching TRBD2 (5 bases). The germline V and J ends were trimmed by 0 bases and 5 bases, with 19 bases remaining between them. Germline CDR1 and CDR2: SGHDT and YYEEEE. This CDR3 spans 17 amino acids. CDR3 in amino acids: CASSLVGAAELRDTQYF. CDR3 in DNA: TGTGCCAGCAGCTTGGTAGGAGCGGCCGAGCTCAGAGATACGCAGTATTTT.

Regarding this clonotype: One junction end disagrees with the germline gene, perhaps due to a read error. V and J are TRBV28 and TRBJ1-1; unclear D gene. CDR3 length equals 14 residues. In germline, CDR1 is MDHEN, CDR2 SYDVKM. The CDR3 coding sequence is TGTGCCAGCAGTCGGAGTCGAATATCCACTGGAGCTTTCTTT. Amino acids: CASSRSRISTGAFF.

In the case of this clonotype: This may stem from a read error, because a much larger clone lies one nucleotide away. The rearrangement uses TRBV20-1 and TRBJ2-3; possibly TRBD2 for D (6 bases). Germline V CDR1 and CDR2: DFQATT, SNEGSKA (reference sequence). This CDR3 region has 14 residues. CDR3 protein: CSPSWKSGVDTQYF. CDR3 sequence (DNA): TGCAGTCCTAGTTGGAAATCGGGAGTAGATACGCAGTATTTT.

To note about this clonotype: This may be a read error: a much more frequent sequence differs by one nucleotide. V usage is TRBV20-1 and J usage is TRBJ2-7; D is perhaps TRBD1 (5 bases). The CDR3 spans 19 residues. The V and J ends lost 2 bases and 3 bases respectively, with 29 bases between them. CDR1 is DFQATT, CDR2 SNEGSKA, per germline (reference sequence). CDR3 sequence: CSARSILPLGVLVNYEQYF. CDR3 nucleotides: TGCAGTGCTAGATCGATCCTCCCCTTAGGGGTTTTGGTTAACTACGAGCAGTACTTC.

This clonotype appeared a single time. The CDR3 region is CNVRVRGVQYF. CDR3 DNA sequence: TGCAATGTTAGAGTTCGGGGGGTGCAGTATTTT. The chain joins TRBV20-1 to TRBJ2-3; 7 positions agree with TRBD2. Germline V gene data show CDR1 as DFQATT and CDR2 as SNEGSKA (reference sequence). CDR3 length: 11 amino acids.

The CDR3 loop is CASSPGSRDYGYTF. Here the CDR3 DNA reads TGTGCCAGCAGCCCTGGGAGCCGAGACTATGGCTACACCTTC. This chain links TRBV7-8 with TRBJ1-2; D is ambiguous. The germline V gene has CDR1 SGHVS and CDR2 FQNEAQ. V gave up 5 bases and J gave up 3 bases, with 13 bases separating them. This CDR3 has 14 residues.

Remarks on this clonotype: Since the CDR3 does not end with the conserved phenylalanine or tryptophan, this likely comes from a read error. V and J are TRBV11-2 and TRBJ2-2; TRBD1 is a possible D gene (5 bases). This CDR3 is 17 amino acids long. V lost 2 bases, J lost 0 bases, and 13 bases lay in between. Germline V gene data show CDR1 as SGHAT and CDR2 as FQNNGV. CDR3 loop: CASSLLRRVSNTGELFY. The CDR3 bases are TGTGCCAGCAGCTTACTCCGCAGGGTGTCGAACACCGGGGAGCTGTTTTAT.